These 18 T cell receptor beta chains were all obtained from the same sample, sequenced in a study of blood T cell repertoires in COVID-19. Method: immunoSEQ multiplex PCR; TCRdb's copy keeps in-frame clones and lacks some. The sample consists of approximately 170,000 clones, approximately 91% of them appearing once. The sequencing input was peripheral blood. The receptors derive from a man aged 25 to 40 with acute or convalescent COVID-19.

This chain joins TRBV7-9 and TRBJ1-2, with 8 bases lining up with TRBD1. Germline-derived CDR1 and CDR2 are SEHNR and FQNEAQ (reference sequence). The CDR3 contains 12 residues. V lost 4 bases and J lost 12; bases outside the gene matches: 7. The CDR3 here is CASSWLGTGHTF. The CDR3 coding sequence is TGTGCCAGCAGCTGGTTGGGGACAGGACACACCTTC.

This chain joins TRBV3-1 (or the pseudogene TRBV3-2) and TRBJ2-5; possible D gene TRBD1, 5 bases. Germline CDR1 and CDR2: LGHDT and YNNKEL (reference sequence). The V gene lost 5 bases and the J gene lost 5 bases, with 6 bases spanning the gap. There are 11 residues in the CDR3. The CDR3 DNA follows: TGTGCCAGCAGCAACAGGGAGACCCAGTACTTC. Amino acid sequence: CASSNRETQYF.

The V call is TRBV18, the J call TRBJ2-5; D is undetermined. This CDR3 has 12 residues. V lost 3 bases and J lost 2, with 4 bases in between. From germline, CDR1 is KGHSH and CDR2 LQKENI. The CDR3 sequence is CASSPNQETQYF. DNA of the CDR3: TGTGCCAGCTCACCTAATCAAGAGACCCAGTACTTC.

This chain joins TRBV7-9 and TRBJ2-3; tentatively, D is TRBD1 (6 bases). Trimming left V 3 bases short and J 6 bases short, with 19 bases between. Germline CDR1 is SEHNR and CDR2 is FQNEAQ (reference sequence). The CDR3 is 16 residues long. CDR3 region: CASSLPSGQLTDTQYF. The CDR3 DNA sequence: TGTGCCAGCAGCTTGCCCTCGGGACAACTAACGGATACGCAGTATTTT.

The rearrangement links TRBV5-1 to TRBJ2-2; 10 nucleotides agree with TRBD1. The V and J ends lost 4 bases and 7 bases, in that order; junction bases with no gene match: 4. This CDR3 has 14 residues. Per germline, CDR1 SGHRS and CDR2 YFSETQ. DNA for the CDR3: TGCGCCAGCAGCCCCGGACAGGGGGGCGGGGAGCTGTTTTTT. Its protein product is CASSPGQGGGELFF.

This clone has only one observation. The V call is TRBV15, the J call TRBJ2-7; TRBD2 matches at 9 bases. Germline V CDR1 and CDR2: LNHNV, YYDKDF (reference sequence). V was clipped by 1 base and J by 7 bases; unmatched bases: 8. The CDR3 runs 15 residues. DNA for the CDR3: TGTGCCACCAGCAGAGTAGGCGGGAGGGAGAGGGAGCAGTACTTC. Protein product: CATSRVGGREREQYF.

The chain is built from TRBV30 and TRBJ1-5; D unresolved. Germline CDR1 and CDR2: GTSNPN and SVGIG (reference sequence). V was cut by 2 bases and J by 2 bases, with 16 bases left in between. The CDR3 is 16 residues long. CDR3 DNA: TGTGCCTGGAGTCCCCGAGGGAGGGTTGGCAATCAGCCCCAGCATTTT. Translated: CAWSPRGRVGNQPQHF.

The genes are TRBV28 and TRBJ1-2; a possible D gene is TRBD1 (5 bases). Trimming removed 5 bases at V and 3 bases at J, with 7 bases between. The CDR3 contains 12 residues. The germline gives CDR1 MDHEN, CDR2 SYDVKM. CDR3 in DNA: TGTGCCAGCAGTCCACAGGACTATGGCTACACCTTC. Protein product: CASSPQDYGYTF.

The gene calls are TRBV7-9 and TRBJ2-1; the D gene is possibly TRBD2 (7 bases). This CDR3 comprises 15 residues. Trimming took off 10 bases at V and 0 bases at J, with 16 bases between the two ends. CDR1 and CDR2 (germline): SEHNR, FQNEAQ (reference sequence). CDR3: CATVGGGSSYNEQFF. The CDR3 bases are TGTGCCACTGTCGGGGGCGGGAGCTCCTACAATGAGCAGTTCTTC.

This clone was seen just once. The chain's CDR3 is CAWRDLEGGGYGYTF. Here the CDR3 DNA reads TGTGCCTGGAGAGACTTGGAGGGAGGGGGCTATGGCTACACCTTC. The chain has TRBV30 and TRBJ1-2; TRBD1 might be the D (6 bases). The V gene lost 3 bases and the J gene lost 4 bases, with 18 bases spanning the gap. Per germline, CDR1 GTSNPN and CDR2 SVGIG (reference sequence). This CDR3 is 15 amino acids long.

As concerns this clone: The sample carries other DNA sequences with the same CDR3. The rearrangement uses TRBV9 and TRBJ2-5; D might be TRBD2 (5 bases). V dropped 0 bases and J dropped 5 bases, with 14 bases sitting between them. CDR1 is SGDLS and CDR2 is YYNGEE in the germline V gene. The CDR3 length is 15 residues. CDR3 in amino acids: CASSVGVGGYETQYF. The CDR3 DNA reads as TGTGCCAGCAGCGTAGGGGTCGGAGGTTACGAGACCCAGTACTTC.

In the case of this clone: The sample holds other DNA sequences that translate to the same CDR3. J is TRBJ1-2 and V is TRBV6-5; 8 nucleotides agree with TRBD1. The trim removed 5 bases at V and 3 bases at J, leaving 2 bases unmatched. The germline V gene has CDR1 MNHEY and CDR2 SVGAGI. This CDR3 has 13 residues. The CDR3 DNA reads TGTGCCAGCAGTCCGACAGGGGACTATGGCTACACCTTC. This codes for CASSPTGDYGYTF.

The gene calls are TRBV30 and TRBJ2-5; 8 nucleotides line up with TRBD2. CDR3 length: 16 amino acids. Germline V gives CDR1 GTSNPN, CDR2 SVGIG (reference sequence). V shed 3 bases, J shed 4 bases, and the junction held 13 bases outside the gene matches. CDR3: CAWRDLLLAAVETQYF. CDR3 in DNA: TGTGCCTGGAGAGATTTACTACTAGCGGCTGTAGAGACCCAGTACTTC.

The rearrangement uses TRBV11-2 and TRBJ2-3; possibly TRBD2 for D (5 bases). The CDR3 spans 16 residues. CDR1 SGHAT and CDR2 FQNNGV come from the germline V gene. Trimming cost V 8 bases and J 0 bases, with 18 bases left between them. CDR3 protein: CASGPPGRTSTDTQYF. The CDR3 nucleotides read TGTGCCAGCGGCCCGCCTGGGAGAACTAGCACAGATACGCAGTATTTT.

CDR3 sequence: CASSQAEYSNQPQHF. The CDR3 DNA sequence: TGCGCCAGCAGCCAAGCAGAATATAGCAATCAGCCCCAGCATTTT. V usage is TRBV4-1 and J usage is TRBJ1-5; D is undetermined. Deletions cut 1 base from V and 0 bases from J, with 7 bases between. CDR3 length equals 15 residues. Looked up from germline, CDR1 is MGHRA and CDR2 is YSYEKL.

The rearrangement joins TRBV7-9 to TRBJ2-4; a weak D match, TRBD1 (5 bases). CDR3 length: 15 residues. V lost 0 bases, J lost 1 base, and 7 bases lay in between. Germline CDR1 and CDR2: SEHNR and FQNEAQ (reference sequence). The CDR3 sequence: CASSLASGAKNIQYF. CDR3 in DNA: TGTGCCAGCAGCTTAGCCTCAGGGGCCAAAAACATTCAGTACTTC.

CDR3 loop: CADGGDRGLSHSSGANVLTF. The CDR3 DNA reads as TGTGCCGATGGAGGGGACAGGGGGCTTTCTCACAGCTCTGGGGCCAACGTCCTGACTTTC. J is TRBJ2-6 and V is TRBV2; 12 bases are shared with TRBD1. CDR3 length: 20 amino acids. Germline V gene lookup returns CDR1 SNHLY and CDR2 FYNNEI. Unmatched junction bases numbered 17, after V lost 11 bases and J lost 0 bases.

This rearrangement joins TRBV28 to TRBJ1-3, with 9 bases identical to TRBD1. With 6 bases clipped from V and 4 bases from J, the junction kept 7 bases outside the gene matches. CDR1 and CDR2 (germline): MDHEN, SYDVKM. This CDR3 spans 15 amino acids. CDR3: CASRLQGARGNTIYF. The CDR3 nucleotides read TGTGCCAGCAGATTACAGGGGGCGAGAGGAAACACCATATATTTT.